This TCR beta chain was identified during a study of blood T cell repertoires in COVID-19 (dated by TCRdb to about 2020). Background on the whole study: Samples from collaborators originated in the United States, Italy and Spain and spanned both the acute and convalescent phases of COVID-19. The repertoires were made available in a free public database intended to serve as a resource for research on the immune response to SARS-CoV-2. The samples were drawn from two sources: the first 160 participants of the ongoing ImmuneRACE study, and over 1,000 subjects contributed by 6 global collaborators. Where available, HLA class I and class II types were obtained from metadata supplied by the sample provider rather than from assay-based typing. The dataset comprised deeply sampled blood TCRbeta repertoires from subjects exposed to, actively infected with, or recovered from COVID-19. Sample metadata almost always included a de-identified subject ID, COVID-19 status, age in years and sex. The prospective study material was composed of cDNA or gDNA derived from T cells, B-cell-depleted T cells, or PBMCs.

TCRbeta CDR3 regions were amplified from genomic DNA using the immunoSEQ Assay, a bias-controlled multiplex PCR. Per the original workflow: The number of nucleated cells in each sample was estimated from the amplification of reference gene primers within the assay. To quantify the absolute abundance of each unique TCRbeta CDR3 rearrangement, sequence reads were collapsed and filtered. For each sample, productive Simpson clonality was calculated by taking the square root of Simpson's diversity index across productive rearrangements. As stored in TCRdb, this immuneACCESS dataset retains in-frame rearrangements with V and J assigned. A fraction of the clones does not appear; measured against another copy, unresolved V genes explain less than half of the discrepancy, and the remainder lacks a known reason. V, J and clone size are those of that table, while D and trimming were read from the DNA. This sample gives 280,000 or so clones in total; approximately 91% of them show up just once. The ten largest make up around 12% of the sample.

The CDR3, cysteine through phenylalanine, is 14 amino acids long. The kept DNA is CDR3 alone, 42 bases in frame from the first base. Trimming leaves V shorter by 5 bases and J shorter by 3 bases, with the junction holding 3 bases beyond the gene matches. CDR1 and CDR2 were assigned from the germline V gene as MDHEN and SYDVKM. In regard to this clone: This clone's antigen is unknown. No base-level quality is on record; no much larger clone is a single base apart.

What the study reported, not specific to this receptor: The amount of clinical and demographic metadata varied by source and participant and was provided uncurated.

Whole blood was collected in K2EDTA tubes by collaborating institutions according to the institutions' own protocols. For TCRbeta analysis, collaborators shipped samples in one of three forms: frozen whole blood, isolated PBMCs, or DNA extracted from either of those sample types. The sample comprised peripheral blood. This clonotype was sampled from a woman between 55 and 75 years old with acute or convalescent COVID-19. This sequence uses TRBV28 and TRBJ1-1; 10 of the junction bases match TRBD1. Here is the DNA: TGTGCCAGCAGTCTGACAGGGGGCGACACTGAAGCTTTCTTT. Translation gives CASSLTGGDTEAFF.